Listed here are 20 T cell receptor beta chains from one sample, sequenced in a study of glioma-infiltrating T cells. Amplification of TCR alpha and beta CDR3 regions from RNA used iRepertoire nested multiplex PCR. TCRdb re-called the multiplex PCR reads with MiXCR, one entry per CDR3 protein. The sample includes roughly 100,000 distinct CDR3 sequences, 25% to 30% seen only once; the top ten take approximately 43%. The sample taken for sequencing was glioma tissue, nonneoplastic brain tissue, or PBMCs (not recorded which). The receptor source for this set is a human donor with low-grade glioma or glioblastoma, undergoing nonglioma brain surgery, or in good health (not recorded which).

CDR3 in DNA: TGTGCCAGCAGCCAATTCGCGTCGGAGCTGTTTTTT. The encoded protein is CASSQFASELFF. The rearrangement uses TRBV3-1 and TRBJ2-2; no clear D. Germline V CDR1 and CDR2: LGHDT, YNNKEL (reference sequence). CDR3 size: 12 residues. V lost 2 bases, J lost 10 bases, and 8 bases lay in between.

This clonotype was seen many times. The rearrangement joins TRBV27 to TRBJ2-7; TRBD2 might be the D (5 bases). The CDR3 has 14 residues. With 6 bases removed from V and 7 bases from J, the gap between germline ends came to 19 bases. The germline V gene encodes CDR1 MNHEY and CDR2 SMNVEV (reference sequence). Written as DNA, the CDR3 is TGTGCCAGCAGACTTAGCGCGAACGTGCGGGAGCAGTACTTC. It specifies CASRLSANVREQYF.

The chain couples TRBV9 to TRBJ1-1, with a tentative D call TRBD1 (6 bases). The germline V gene has CDR1 SGDLS and CDR2 YYNGEE. V lost 5 bases and J 4 bases, leaving 24 bases between the germline ends. The CDR3 covers 17 residues. CDR3 protein: CASSARPQGSEGTEAFF. As DNA, the CDR3 is TGTGCCAGCAGTGCCAGACCTCAGGGGTCGGAAGGCACTGAAGCTTTCTTT.

The table lists this clonotype with many counts. Relative to the germline gene, one junction end is altered; a read error may explain this. The chain combines TRBV7-7 with TRBJ2-3; D is possibly TRBD2 (5 bases). From germline, CDR1 is SSHAT and CDR2 FNYEAQ (reference sequence). This CDR3 contains 12 residues. CDR3 nucleotides: TGTGCTAGCAGCGCAGCCGGAGGCACGCAGTATTTT. This codes for CASSAAGGTQYF.

The CDR3: CASSLFFRQEQAFF. As DNA, the CDR3 is TGTGCCAGCAGCCTTTTTTTTCGACAGGAACAAGCTTTCTTT. The chain couples TRBV3-1 to TRBJ1-1; possible D gene TRBD1, 6 bases. With 4 bases removed from V and 9 bases from J, the gap between germline ends came to 18 bases. There are 14 residues in the CDR3. Looked up from germline, CDR1 is LGHDT and CDR2 is YNNKEL (reference sequence).

This clonotype was recorded a few times. J is TRBJ2-2 and V is TRBV2; perhaps TRBD2 as D (6 bases). Per germline, CDR1 SNHLY and CDR2 FYNNEI. This CDR3 spans 15 amino acids. V was pared by 7 bases and J by 4 bases, with 16 bases between. CDR3 sequence reads: CASTRSGGPTGELFF. The CDR3 DNA reads TGTGCCAGCACGAGGTCCGGGGGACCCACCGGGGAGCTGTTTTTT.

The V and J genes are TRBV19 and TRBJ1-2; D not certain. V lost 10 bases, J lost 0 bases, and 15 bases lay in between. The V gene's germline CDR1 is LNHDA and CDR2 SQIVND (reference sequence). This CDR3 spans 14 amino acids. The CDR3 is CATEMGFPNYGYTF. As DNA, the CDR3 is TGTGCCACCGAGATGGGATTTCCTAACTATGGCTACACCTTC.

This clonotype was seen at least ten times. The rearrangement uses TRBV6-2 or TRBV6-3 and TRBJ2-5; no clear D. The V gene lost 3 bases and the J gene lost 1 base, with 3 bases spanning the gap. The CDR3 is 12 residues long. Germline CDR1 and CDR2: MNHEY and SVGEGT. CDR3 amino acids: CASSYGQETQYF. The DNA of the CDR3 is TGTGCCAGCAGTTATGGCCAAGAGACCCAGTACTTC.

This clonotype was detected ten times or more. The J gene is TRBJ2-5, the V gene TRBV29-1, with 8 bases matching TRBD1. Trimming at V came to 6 bases and at J to 0 bases, leaving 6 bases not matched to a gene. From germline, CDR1 is SQVTM and CDR2 ANQGSEA. The CDR3 contains 14 residues. The CDR3 DNA follows: TGCAGCGTACGACAGGGGCCCGACCAAGAGACCCAGTACTTC. Its protein is CSVRQGPDQETQYF.

This clonotype was seen many times. This chain connects TRBV7-9 to TRBJ2-5, with TRBD1 matching over 8 bases. V gave up 9 bases and J gave up 7 bases; unmatched junction bases: 13. The CDR3 totals 14 residues. Germline CDR1 is SEHNR and CDR2 is FQNEAQ (reference sequence). The CDR3 spells CASIGQGTSLTQYF. CDR3 nucleotides: TGTGCCAGTATCGGACAGGGAACAAGTTTGACCCAGTACTTC.

CDR3 in DNA: TGTGCCAGCAGCCAAGATAGAAGAACTGCCGTGATGAACACTGAAGCTTTCTTT. It yields the protein CASSQDRRTAVMNTEAFF. The chain has TRBV14 and TRBJ1-1; no clear D. V dropped 0 bases and J dropped 0 bases, with 17 bases sitting between them. Germline V gene sequence: CDR1 SGHDN, CDR2 FVKESK. The CDR3 has 18 amino acids. The whole variable domain, remainder taken from reference TRBV14 and TRBJ1-1, is EAGVTQFPSHSVIEKGQTVTLRCDPISGHDNLYWYRRVMGKEIKFLLHFVKESKQDESGMPNNRFLAERTGGTYSTLKVQPAELEDSGVYFCASSQDRRTAVMNTEAFFGQGTRLTVV.

This clonotype has ten or more counts. The chain employs TRBV10-3 and TRBJ1-1; weak D call: TRBD1 (5 bases). V lost 10 bases, J lost 1 base, and 19 bases lay in between. The CDR3 runs 15 residues. From germline, CDR1 is ENHRY and CDR2 SYGVKD. The CDR3 is CATVPGRDSNTEAFF. The CDR3 nucleotides read TGTGCCACCGTACCGGGACGGGATTCGAACACTGAAGCTTTCTTT.

This clonotype was observed a handful of times. A read error may account for a junction end that differs from germline. The V call is TRBV2, the J call TRBJ2-1; 7 bases agree with TRBD1. The CDR3 length is 14 residues. Germline lookup yields CDR1 SNHLY and CDR2 FYNNEI. The CDR3: CASSLWTGYHEQFF. The CDR3 region has the DNA TGTGCCAGCAGCTTATGGACAGGCTACCATGAGCAGTTCTTC. The variable domain in full, completed from reference TRBV2 and TRBJ2-1, reads EPEVTQTPSHQVTQMGQEVILRCVPISNHLYFYWYRQILGQKVEFLVSFYNNEISEKSEIFDDQFSVERPDGSNFTLKIRSTKLEDSAMYFCASSLWTGYHEQFFGPGTRLTVL.

This clonotype was observed many times. V gene TRBV7-3 combines with J gene TRBJ2-5; 7 nucleotides agree with TRBD1. The CDR3 has 14 amino acids. Germline V CDR1 and CDR2: SGHTA, FQGTGA. V lost 0 bases, J lost 3 bases, and 1 base stayed unmatched. CDR3 sequence: CASSLTGQKETQYF. DNA of the CDR3: TGTGCCAGCAGCTTAACGGGACAGAAAGAGACCCAGTACTTC.

This clonotype was detected a few times. This chain connects TRBV4-2 to TRBJ1-2; 10 nucleotides agree with TRBD1. This CDR3 is 15 amino acids long. J lost 7 bases, V lost 2 bases, and 7 bases had no gene match. Germline values: CDR1 LGHNA, CDR2 YNFKEQ. The DNA for the CDR3 is TGTGCCAGCAGCCAAATCCGGGACAGGGGTGGTGGCTACACCTTC. It translates to CASSQIRDRGGGYTF.

This clonotype was seen at least ten times. The genes are TRBV11-2 and TRBJ1-2, with D perhaps matching TRBD1 (6 bases). The CDR3 runs to 16 residues. The germline V and J ends were trimmed by 5 bases and 4 bases, with 20 bases remaining between them. The V gene's germline CDR1 is SGHAT and CDR2 FQNNGV. CDR3 residues: CASSPNPTGLGYGYTF. The CDR3, as DNA: TGTGCCAGCAGCCCGAACCCAACAGGGTTAGGCTATGGCTACACCTTC.

This clonotype was seen many times. The chain has TRBV20-1 and TRBJ1-2, with D unresolved. Trimming cost V 4 bases and J 4 bases, with 10 bases left between them. The germline V gene encodes CDR1 DFQATT and CDR2 SNEGSKA (reference sequence). The CDR3 covers 12 residues. CDR3 sequence reads: CSATSPTYGYTF. DNA of the CDR3: TGCAGTGCTACATCTCCTACCTATGGCTACACCTTC.

This chain connects TRBV7-8 to TRBJ2-7, with D perhaps being TRBD1 or TRBD2 (6 bases each). CDR1 and CDR2 from the germline V gene are SGHVS and FQNEAQ. This CDR3 has 17 amino acids. Trimming stripped 1 base from V and 0 bases from J, with 16 bases between. CDR3: CASSLGFGGLSSYEQYF. CDR3 nucleotide sequence: TGTGCCAGCAGCTTAGGTTTTGGGGGGCTCAGCTCCTACGAGCAGTACTTC. The whole variable domain, filled in from reference TRBV7-8 and TRBJ2-7, reads GAGVSQSPRYKVAKRGQDVALRCDPISGHVSLFWYQQALGQGPEFLTYFQNEAQLDKSGLPSDRFFAERPEGSVSTLKIQRTQQEDSAVYLCASSLGFGGLSSYEQYFGPGTRLTVT.

Note on this clonotype: A much larger clone differs from this one at a single base, so this may be a read error. This chain joins TRBV7-3 and TRBJ2-3; TRBD2 might be the D (5 bases). Looked up from germline, CDR1 is SGHTA and CDR2 is FQGTGA. V was shortened by 2 bases and J by 5 bases, with 11 bases between the two germline ends. This CDR3 has 14 residues. DNA of the CDR3: TGTGCCAGCAGCTTATCGGGGAGTGAAGATACGCAGTATTTT. It codes for CASSLSGSEDTQYF.

Worth noting for this clonotype: Just one base apart from a much larger clone, this may be a read error. This chain joins TRBV6-9 and TRBJ2-3; D remains unclear. CDR3 length: 15 amino acids. In germline, CDR1 is MNHGY, CDR2 SVAAGI. DNA of the CDR3: TGTGCCAGCAGTTACGTCTCGTCCCTAGGAGATACGCAGTGTTTT. Residues: CASSYVSSLGDTQCF.